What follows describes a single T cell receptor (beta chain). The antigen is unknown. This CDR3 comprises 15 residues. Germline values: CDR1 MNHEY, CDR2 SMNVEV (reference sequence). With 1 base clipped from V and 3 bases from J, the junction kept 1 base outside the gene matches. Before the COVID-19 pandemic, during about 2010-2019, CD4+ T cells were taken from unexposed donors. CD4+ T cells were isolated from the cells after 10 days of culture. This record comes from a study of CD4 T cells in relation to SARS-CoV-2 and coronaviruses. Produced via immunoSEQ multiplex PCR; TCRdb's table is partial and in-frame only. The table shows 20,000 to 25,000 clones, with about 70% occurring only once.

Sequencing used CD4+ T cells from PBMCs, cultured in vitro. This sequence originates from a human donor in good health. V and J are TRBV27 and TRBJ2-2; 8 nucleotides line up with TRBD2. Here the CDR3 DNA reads TGTGCCAGCAGTTTATTCGGGAGGGACACCGGGGAGCTGTTTTTT. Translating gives CASSLFGRDTGELFF.